This T cell receptor beta chain appears in the sequencing data of a study of MAIT cells during Salmonella Paratyphi A infection (dated 2017 in TCRdb). About the study as a whole: Adult volunteers aged 18 to 60 ingested a single dose of 1-5x10^3 CFU of S. Paratyphi A strain NVGH308. Diagnosed volunteers received ciprofloxacin 500 mg twice daily for 14 days starting at diagnosis. Overall study outcomes, separate from this receptor: The availability of volunteer samples limited the sample sizes, but these sizes were considered adequate to detect differences between groups. MAIT TRBV usage was oligoclonal with a preference for TRBV20 and TRBV6, and infection appeared not to change this usage. Diagnosed volunteers showed more expansion or contraction among top five MAIT clonotypes than healthy controls (about 0.54 versus 0.13), suggesting infection-driven repertoire reshaping. A significant decrease in the space occupied by over-represented MAIT clonotypes was found from baseline to mid-infection (approximately 0.17 to 0.10), whereas no significant post-infection difference was found.

The CDR3 has 15 amino acids, counting the end cysteine and phenylalanine. Just the 45-base CDR3 DNA is kept, in frame starting at base 1. Deletion took 3 bases off V and 1 base off J, with a span of 7 bases between the germline ends. The germline V gene supplies CDR1 MRHNA and CDR2 SNTAGT. The library was prepared using 5' RACE. TCRbeta was amplified by two rounds of PCR with Phusion High-Fidelity polymerase, and sample-specific barcodes were added in the primers. To build the TCRbeta libraries, template-switch cDNA synthesis was carried out using SMARTScribe reverse transcriptase along with a TRBC-specific primer. The barcoded samples were pooled and then prepared using the NEBNext Ultra DNA Library Prep Kit for Illumina. Sequencing of libraries was performed on an Illumina MiSeq with the MiSeq reagent kit v2, 300 cycles. For the original study's pipeline: Jemultiplexer demultiplexed the reads by barcode, and MiTCR with default parameters aligned the reads. VDJtools filtered out non-functional sequences; clonotypes were defined by amino acid sequence, with frequencies based on assigned sequence reads. Clonal space homeostasis binned clonotypes by frequency as over-represented (0.05-1), large, medium and small. TCRdb redid the processing of the public reads, applying fastp at Q25 and MiXCR, and retained in-frame beta chains. Entries are consolidated by CDR3 protein sequence, retaining the most common genes and DNA. None of the V and J calls come from the authors' own analysis; TCRdb made them. The sample table shows just under 1,500 distinct CDR3 sequences, and 66% are seen once. Clones ranked in the top ten supply around 50% of the sample.

The sample's time point label, decoded: after infection, following antibiotic treatment. MAIT cells were defined as Valpha7.2+ CD161+ T cells and were identified and sorted by flow cytometry. Circulating MAIT cell TCRbeta repertoires were profiled longitudinally in five to seven volunteers who developed enteric fever after controlled oral challenge with live Salmonella Paratyphi A. MAIT cell samples were contributed by each diagnosed volunteer at pre-infection, mid-infection and post-infection timepoints. A diagnosis of enteric fever required Paratyphi A bacteremia and/or a persistent fever above 38 degrees C that lasted more than 12 hours. Challenged volunteers were diagnosed with infection between day 4 and day 7 after challenge. Between roughly 5,000 and 11,000 MAIT cells per sample were sorted directly into RNAqueous-Micro lysis buffer for RNA extraction. Lymphoprep gradient centrifugation was used to isolate peripheral blood mononuclear cells from blood samples and leukocyte cones. Cell sorting used a BD FACSAria Fusion or BD FACSAria III sorter.

As concerns this clonotype: No antigen is known for it. Within one base of it there is no much larger clone, and no base qualities were kept.

This sequence uses TRBV6-4 and TRBJ2-6; 5 matching bases give a weak D call of TRBD1. The TCR sequence derives from a person aged 18-70 years who was deliberately infected with Salmonella Paratyphi A in a paratyphoid fever challenge study. This specimen consisted of MAIT cells from blood, obtained at the last sampling point of the challenge study. The CDR3 in this case is CASSEGDSGANVLTF. At the DNA level, the sequence is TGTGCCAGCAGTGAAGGGGATTCTGGGGCCAACGTCCTGACTTTC.